This passage covers 28 T cell receptor beta chains from one sample sequenced in a study of T cell changes during pregnancy in multiple sclerosis. The assay was immunoSEQ multiplex PCR, and TCRdb's table has in-frame clones only and misses some. Here the sample spans more than 35,000 clones, about 91% being singletons. This specimen was CD4+ T cells from peripheral blood mononuclear cells, taken in the third trimester of pregnancy. All receptors derive from a female donor with multiple sclerosis, enrolled in a pregnancy study.

This clone was observed once. This chain joins TRBV11-2 and TRBJ2-5, with D unclear. The germline V and J ends were trimmed by 3 bases and 5 bases, with 7 bases remaining between them. The germline CDR1 and CDR2 sequences are SGHAT and FQNNGV. The CDR3 totals 12 residues. CDR3 loop: CASSFLLETQYF. The CDR3 bases are TGTGCCAGCAGCTTCCTGTTGGAGACCCAGTACTTC.

This sequence joins TRBV4-3 and TRBJ1-4; D might be TRBD1 (5 bases). The V and J ends lost 0 bases and 5 bases respectively, with 16 bases between them. Looked up from germline, CDR1 is LGHNA and CDR2 is YSLEER. The CDR3 extends over 17 amino acids. The CDR3 DNA reads TGCGCCAGCAGCCAAGATGCGCTAGGGGCTCTGAATGAAAAACTGTTTTTT. Protein product: CASSQDALGALNEKLFF.

This clone has only one observation. The chain has TRBV19 and TRBJ1-3; 7 positions agree with TRBD1. CDR1 LNHDA and CDR2 SQIVND come from the germline V gene (reference sequence). With V trimmed by 6 bases and J by 8 bases, 13 bases remained unmatched. CDR3 size: 15 residues. This CDR3 reads CASSPARLRGDTIYF. The DNA for the CDR3 is TGTGCCAGTAGCCCCGCCCGTCTCAGGGGGGACACCATATATTTT. Supplemented by reference TRBV19 and TRBJ1-3, the full variable domain reads DGGITQSPKYLFRKEGQNVTLSCEQNLNHDAMYWYRQDPGQGLRLIYYSQIVNDFQKGDIAEGYSVSREKKESFPLTVTSAQKNPTAFYLCASSPARLRGDTIYFGEGSWLTVV.

CDR3 protein: CSAPPSTGFNEQFF. The CDR3 nucleotides are TGCAGCGCCCCCCCGAGTACAGGGTTCAATGAGCAGTTCTTC. The rearrangement uses TRBV29-1 and TRBJ2-1; D may be TRBD1 (6 bases). Per germline, CDR1 SQVTM and CDR2 ANQGSEA. Trimming cost V 7 bases and J 6 bases, with 19 bases left between them. The CDR3 contains 14 residues.

The rearrangement joins TRBV5-1 to TRBJ1-6, with 12 bases that match TRBD1. Trimming at V came to 2 bases and at J to 9 bases, leaving 9 bases not matched to a gene. This CDR3 spans 17 amino acids. Germline V gives CDR1 SGHRS, CDR2 YFSETQ. CDR3 coding DNA: TGCGCCAGCAGCTTCGGGACAGGGGGCGGATACGTTTCACCCCTCCACTTT. Translation gives CASSFGTGGGYVSPLHF.

V usage is TRBV5-4 and J usage is TRBJ1-2; possible D gene TRBD1, 6 bases. V was trimmed by 1 base and J by 8 bases, leaving 12 bases between them. Germline values: CDR1 SGHNT, CDR2 YYREEE (reference sequence). The CDR3 runs 13 residues. The CDR3 sequence is CASSLTRDKGYTF. The CDR3 nucleotides read TGTGCCAGCAGCTTGACTCGGGACAAAGGCTACACCTTC.

This clone came up a few times. This chain connects TRBV5-4 to TRBJ1-1; tentatively, D is TRBD1 (6 bases). CDR1 is SGHNT, CDR2 YYREEE, per germline (reference sequence). This CDR3 has 15 residues. Deletions cut 2 bases from V and 6 bases from J, with 17 bases between. The CDR3 DNA follows: TGTGCCAGCAGCTTAGGACAGATGAGGAGCGCTGAAGCTTTCTTT. Its translation: CASSLGQMRSAEAFF.

This clone was observed once. The V gene is TRBV29-1, the J gene TRBJ2-7; TRBD1 matches at 7 bases. The germline gives CDR1 SQVTM, CDR2 ANQGSEA. CDR3 length: 12 residues. The junction had 5 bases not matched to a gene; V was cut back by 4 bases and J by 5 bases. The CDR3 here is CSVGQGFDEQYF. CDR3 bases: TGCAGCGTTGGACAGGGTTTCGACGAGCAGTACTTC.

The rearrangement joins TRBV7-9 to TRBJ2-3; weak D call: TRBD2 (7 bases). This CDR3 region has 14 residues. Per the germline V gene, CDR1 is SEHNR and CDR2 is FQNEAQ (reference sequence). Between the trimmed V and J ends, which lost 2 bases and 5 bases, there was a span of 11 bases. CDR3 amino acids: CASSLSRGGDTQYF. Written as DNA, the CDR3 is TGTGCCAGCAGCTTAAGTAGGGGGGGAGATACGCAGTATTTT.

In DNA form, the CDR3 reads TGTGCCAGCAGCTATAGCGGGGGTCGAGCTTTCTTT. This encodes CASSYSGGRAFF. The V gene is TRBV11-2, the J gene TRBJ1-1; D is possibly TRBD1 (5 bases). The V end was cut by 4 bases, the J end by 10 bases, with 13 bases between. CDR3 length equals 12 residues. From germline, CDR1 is SGHAT and CDR2 FQNNGV.

The chain employs TRBV7-9 and TRBJ2-7, with no clear D. CDR1 is SEHNR and CDR2 is FQNEAQ in the germline V gene (reference sequence). V dropped 6 bases and J dropped 3 bases, with 6 bases sitting between them. This CDR3 has 11 amino acids. The CDR3, as DNA: TGTGCCAGCAGTACAAACTACGAGCAGTACTTC. Its protein product is CASSTNYEQYF.

This clone was observed once. The chain employs TRBV5-6 and TRBJ2-5; weak D call: TRBD2 (6 bases). Deletions cut 1 base from V and 9 bases from J, with 16 bases between. This CDR3 is built from 14 residues. Germline CDR1 SGHDT, CDR2 YYEEEE. The CDR3 nucleotides are TGTGCCAGCAGCTTGACGGGACTTGAGAAGCCCCAGTACTTC. Its translation is CASSLTGLEKPQYF.

The genes are TRBV5-4 and TRBJ1-1; 7 nucleotides align to TRBD1. The ends lost 4 bases at V and 1 base at J; junction bases unmatched: 7. Germline V gene data show CDR1 as SGHNT and CDR2 as YYREEE (reference sequence). The CDR3 has 15 residues. The CDR3 spells CASSGWTGPNTEAFF. The CDR3 DNA sequence: TGTGCCAGCAGCGGCTGGACAGGTCCGAACACTGAAGCTTTCTTT.

The rearrangement joins TRBV2 to TRBJ1-4; a possible D gene is TRBD1 (5 bases). Germline V gene sequence: CDR1 SNHLY, CDR2 FYNNEI. The CDR3 runs 15 residues. The V end lost 1 base, the J end lost 5 bases, and 11 bases lay between the germline ends. The CDR3 reads CASSEEGPGNEKLFF. The CDR3 DNA reads TGTGCCAGCAGTGAAGAGGGGCCAGGGAATGAAAAACTGTTTTTT.

CDR3 in DNA: TGTGCCAGCAGCTCAACAGGGAAGGGCACTGAAGCTTTCTTT. This sequence encodes CASSSTGKGTEAFF. V usage is TRBV7-2 and J usage is TRBJ1-1, with D perhaps matching TRBD1 (6 bases). Germline CDR1 and CDR2: SGHTA and FQGNSA. The CDR3 sequence is 14 residues long. Trimming left V 4 bases short and J 4 bases short, with 13 bases between. Looking up the rest from reference TRBV7-2 and TRBJ1-1 gives the full variable domain: GAGVSQSPSNKVTEKGKDVELRCDPISGHTALYWYRQSLGQGLEFLIYFQGNSAPDKSGLPSDRFSAERTGGSVSTLTIQRTQQEDSAVYLCASSSTGKGTEAFFGQGTRLTVV.

The chain is built from TRBV2 and TRBJ2-1; TRBD1 agrees at 7 bases. V dropped 6 bases and J dropped 7; count of bases not matched to a gene: 6. From germline, CDR1 is SNHLY and CDR2 FYNNEI. The CDR3 extends over 13 amino acids. The CDR3 DNA follows: TGTGCCAGCAGGCCCGACAGGGTTAATGAGCAGTTCTTC. Amino acid sequence: CASRPDRVNEQFF.

The rearrangement joins TRBV5-1 to TRBJ2-7; possible D gene TRBD1, 6 bases. CDR3 length: 16 residues. V was shortened by 2 bases and J by 1 base, with 16 bases between the two germline ends. Germline-derived CDR1 and CDR2 are SGHRS and YFSETQ. The CDR3 is CASSLRGNLGSYEQYF. The CDR3 coding sequence is TGCGCCAGCAGCTTAAGGGGGAATTTAGGGTCCTACGAGCAGTACTTC.

This chain links TRBV7-9 with TRBJ2-1; D may be TRBD2 (6 bases). CDR3 length equals 15 residues. CDR1 and CDR2 from the germline V gene are SEHNR and FQNEAQ (reference sequence). Trimming shortened V by 5 bases and J by 4 bases, and 15 bases separated the two germline ends. CDR3 region: CASSPGRREYNEQFF. CDR3 coding DNA: TGTGCCAGCAGCCCGGGGAGGCGGGAATACAATGAGCAGTTCTTC.

The V and J genes are TRBV9 and TRBJ2-3; 7 bases align to TRBD1. The CDR3 length is 16 residues. Per germline, CDR1 SGDLS and CDR2 YYNGEE. Trimming at V came to 2 bases and at J to 6 bases, leaving 12 bases not matched to a gene. This chain's CDR3 is CASSVGQPNRRDTQYF. In DNA, the CDR3 is TGTGCCAGCAGCGTGGGACAGCCGAACCGACGGGATACGCAGTATTTT.

V usage is TRBV6-5 and J usage is TRBJ1-1; D unresolved. V was shortened by 5 bases and J by 2 bases, with 6 bases between the two germline ends. Germline V lookup: CDR1 MNHEY, CDR2 SVGAGI. This CDR3 has 12 amino acids. The CDR3 reads CASSRYNTEAFF. The CDR3 coding sequence is TGTGCCAGCAGTCGCTACAACACTGAAGCTTTCTTT.

The chain employs TRBV18 and TRBJ2-5, with 7 positions matching TRBD1. The V and J ends lost 6 bases and 4 bases, in that order; junction bases with no gene match: 11. Per the germline V gene, CDR1 is KGHSH and CDR2 is LQKENI. This CDR3 region has 15 residues. The CDR3 reads CASSPRRQGPETQYF. The DNA of the CDR3 is TGTGCCAGCTCCCCCCGAAGACAGGGACCAGAGACCCAGTACTTC.

The rearrangement links TRBV9 to TRBJ2-2; a weak D match, TRBD1 (5 bases). V was cut by 3 bases and J by 8 bases, with 23 bases left in between. The CDR3 contains 17 residues. Germline CDR1 is SGDLS and CDR2 is YYNGEE. Written as DNA, the CDR3 is TGTGCCAGCAGCGCTTACCCCAAAAACCAGGGCAGAGGGGAGCTGTTTTTT. It yields the protein CASSAYPKNQGRGELFF.

The chain combines TRBV7-2 with TRBJ1-1; possibly TRBD1 for D (5 bases). This CDR3 contains 15 residues. CDR1 is SGHTA and CDR2 is FQGNSA in the germline V gene. Trimming removed 5 bases at V and 0 bases at J, with 13 bases between. The CDR3 DNA follows: TGTGCCAGCAGCCCTGGAGGGACGGTGAACACTGAAGCTTTCTTT. It codes for CASSPGGTVNTEAFF.

The V gene is TRBV5-1, the J gene TRBJ2-5; tentative D call: TRBD1 (6 bases). V was trimmed by 0 bases and J by 5 bases, leaving 17 bases between them. Germline-derived CDR1 and CDR2 are SGHRS and YFSETQ. This CDR3 has 16 amino acids. This chain's CDR3 is CASSLVGQGLGETQYF. The CDR3 nucleotides read TGCGCCAGCAGCTTGGTAGGCCAGGGGTTGGGGGAGACCCAGTACTTC. The full variable domain, rest sourced from reference TRBV5-1 and TRBJ2-5, is KAGVTQTPRYLIKTRGQQVTLSCSPISGHRSVSWYQQTPGQGLQFLFEYFSETQRNKGNFPGRFSGRQFSNSRSEMNVSTLELGDSALYLCASSLVGQGLGETQYFGPGTRLLVL.

This chain links TRBV30 with TRBJ1-2, with 8 bases matching TRBD1. The CDR3 has 15 residues. CDR1 is GTSNPN, CDR2 SVGIG, per germline (reference sequence). Trimming removed 4 bases from V and 4 bases from J; junction bases left unmatched: 11. The CDR3 DNA reads TGTGCCTGGAACCTCTGGGCAGGGGGCACCTATGGCTACACCTTC. It translates to CAWNLWAGGTYGYTF.

This clone has a single count. This chain connects TRBV12-5 to TRBJ2-1; 7 nucleotides agree with TRBD1. V trimming: 6 bases; J trimming: 5 bases; junction bases outside the gene matches: 19. The V gene's germline CDR1 is LGHNT and CDR2 FRNRAP. The CDR3 has 18 residues. This CDR3 is CASGQQGSSAPINNEQFF. In nucleotides, the CDR3 is TGTGCTAGTGGGCAACAGGGGTCTTCCGCCCCAATCAACAATGAGCAGTTCTTC.

The rearrangement joins TRBV7-2 to TRBJ2-5; 15 bases align to TRBD2. Germline assignment: CDR1 SGHTA and CDR2 FQGNSA. The CDR3 runs 16 residues. The J segment lost 5 bases and the V segment lost 3 bases, leaving 4 bases of the junction unmatched. CDR3 residues: CASSLWTSGREETQYF. The CDR3 DNA reads as TGTGCCAGCAGCTTGTGGACTAGCGGGAGGGAGGAGACCCAGTACTTC.

V and J are TRBV16 and TRBJ2-7, with D possibly TRBD1 on 6 matching bases. This CDR3 spans 15 amino acids. The V end lost 4 bases, the J end lost 0 bases, and 13 bases lay between the germline ends. Germline V lookup: CDR1 KGHSY, CDR2 FQNENV. CDR3 DNA: TGTGCCAGCAGCCCCTACGGGACACCCTCCTACGAGCAGTACTTC. Its translation: CASSPYGTPSYEQYF. Looking up the rest from reference TRBV16 and TRBJ2-7 gives the full variable domain: GEEVAQTPKHLVRGEGQKAKLYCAPIKGHSYVFWYQQVLKNEFKFLISFQNENVFDETGMPKERFSAKCLPNSPCSLEIQATKLEDSAVYFCASSPYGTPSYEQYFGPGTRLTVT.